These T cell receptor beta chains were read from a single sample in a study of Tregs in tolerant kidney transplant recipients. The table came from immunoSEQ multiplex PCR; TCRdb's copy has only in-frame clones and leaves some out. The table includes about 44,000 clones, roughly 95% detected once. These TCRs' antigens remain unknown. The sequencing sample was made of Tregs from blood cultured with allogeneic cells. The receptors shown here come from a human donor in good health. Both conserved end residues are part of each CDR3. Fields, in order: V gene, CDR3 length, CDR3 protein.

>TRBV19|16
CASSRWVAGGLDTQYF
>TRBV9|14
CASSVEGVSPEAFF
>TRBV6-5|16
CASSYSGWGAKNIQYF
>TRBV5-1|14
CASSLLGGGTEAFF
>TRBV5-1|13
CASSLGTASGYTF
>TRBV11-2|16
CASSRQLGLGTDTQYF
>TRBV19|16
CASSIPALRARQPQHF
>TRBV5-1|15
CASSLAGQFNEKLFF
>TRBV7-9|13
CASSRDRGAEAFF
>TRBV19|15
CASSPLGGAVDEQYF
>TRBV11-2|15
CASSSTGRGNQPQHF
>TRBV19|15
CASSSPGTGSYGYTF
>TRBV4-2|18
CASSQRMTDRVGDNEQFF
>TRBV5-1|16
CASSWRPLADTGELFF
>TRBV15|13
CATSREGGYEQFF
>TRBV6-1|14
CASSERTSAETQYF
>TRBV27|15
CASSSPSGRVHEQYF
>TRBV7-6|19
CASSLASGGLSYSNQPQHF
>TRBV5-1|16
CASSLDRPSSYNEQFF
>TRBV6-5|15
CASRRLIQAKNIQYF
>TRBV11-2|15
CASSLALGPYNEQFF
>TRBV19|14
CASSAGTVNYGYTF
>TRBV15|14
CATSRQGEADTQYF